The 9 T cell receptor beta chains below were found in one sample sequenced in a study of blood T cells in healthy people across ages. A sample-barcoded 5' primer and a J-beta primer mix were used in a second PCR of roughly 7 to 11 cycles. TCRdb re-called the 5' RACE reads through MiXCR, storing one row per CDR3 protein. There are hundreds of thousands of distinct CDR3 sequences in the sample; more than 20% occur only once, and more than 3% lies in the top ten. Sequenced: blood. The receptors stem from a man in his 70s in good health.

This clonotype was observed a few times. This chain uses TRBV5-1 with TRBJ1-1, with D perhaps matching TRBD1 (5 bases). The V gene lost 0 bases and the J gene lost 4 bases, with 10 bases spanning the gap. Germline V lookup: CDR1 SGHRS, CDR2 YFSETQ. The CDR3 is 14 residues long. CDR3 loop: CASSLAGVATEAFF. CDR3 DNA: TGCGCCAGCAGCTTGGCGGGGGTGGCCACTGAAGCTTTCTTT.

The sample holds a few counts of this clonotype. The chain recombines TRBV7-3 with TRBJ2-5; 8 nucleotides match TRBD2. After removal of 4 bases from V and 5 bases from J, the junction contained 6 bases not matched to a gene. Germline assignment: CDR1 SGHTA and CDR2 FQGTGA. The CDR3 spans 14 residues. The CDR3 spells CASSSGLDSETQYF. CDR3 coding DNA: TGTGCCAGCAGCTCGGGACTAGACTCCGAGACCCAGTACTTC.

In this sample, this clonotype turned up a few times. A single base separates this from a much larger clone, so it may be a read error. The chain recombines TRBV20-1 with TRBJ2-5, with D perhaps matching TRBD2 (5 bases). CDR1 is DFQATT, CDR2 SNEGSKA, per germline (reference sequence). Trimming took 3 bases from V and 2 from J, leaving 7 bases between them. The CDR3 is 12 amino acids. The CDR3, as DNA: TGCAGTGCTAGCGGGAAACAAGAGACCCAGTACTTC. It is translated as CSASGKQETQYF.

In its sample, this clonotype was seen a few times. The CDR3, as DNA: TGCGCCAGCAGCCAAGACTGGACAGCCTATGGCTACACCTTC. This translates into CASSQDWTAYGYTF. V usage is TRBV4-1 and J usage is TRBJ1-2, with a possible D match to TRBD1 (6 bases). There are 14 residues in the CDR3. CDR1 and CDR2 from the germline V gene are MGHRA and YSYEKL. Trimming took off 0 bases at V and 4 bases at J, with 9 bases between the two ends.

The CDR3 DNA reads TGTGCCAGCAGCCAAGATCGGGGACAGGGTCAGCGTAATGAGCAGTTCTTC. This codes for CASSQDRGQGQRNEQFF. The J gene is TRBJ2-1, the V gene TRBV3-1, with 9 bases aligning to TRBD1. The CDR3 is 17 amino acids. CDR1 and CDR2 (germline): LGHDT, YNNKEL (reference sequence). The V and J ends lost 0 bases and 7 bases, in that order; junction bases with no gene match: 10.

This clonotype was seen only a few times. The rearrangement links TRBV9 to TRBJ2-1; 10 nucleotides match TRBD2. Germline CDR1 reads SGDLS; CDR2 reads YYNGEE. This CDR3 is 17 amino acids long. J was trimmed by 5 bases and V by 3 bases; bases with no gene match: 11. This CDR3 is CASSARLGLARNNEQFF. In DNA, the CDR3 is TGTGCCAGCAGCGCCCGACTGGGACTAGCGAGAAACAATGAGCAGTTCTTC.

This clonotype was seen only a few times. The chain joins TRBV9 to TRBJ2-6; no reliable D call. CDR3 length equals 15 residues. Germline V CDR1 and CDR2: SGDLS, YYNGEE. Trimming stripped 0 bases from V and 0 bases from J, with 4 bases between. The CDR3 protein is CASSVVDSGANVLTF. The DNA of the CDR3 is TGTGCCAGCAGCGTAGTCGACTCTGGGGCCAACGTCCTGACTTTC.

In this sample, this clonotype turned up a few times. The chain employs TRBV7-9 and TRBJ2-5; the D gene is possibly TRBD2 (6 bases). Germline CDR1 SEHNR, CDR2 FQNEAQ (reference sequence). Trimming removed 5 bases from V and 12 bases from J, with 16 bases in between. This CDR3 is 12 amino acids long. The CDR3 region is CASSPVGEAKYF. DNA of the CDR3: TGTGCCAGCAGCCCGGTAGGGGAGGCGAAGTACTTC.

In this sample, this clonotype turned up a few times. At one end, the junction sequence differs from germline, possibly due to a read error. The CDR3 DNA reads TGCGCCAGCAGCTTGGATGGCAGGGGAATGAACGCTGAAGCTTTCTTT. It is translated as CASSLDGRGMNAEAFF. The chain is built from TRBV5-1 and TRBJ1-1; D may be TRBD1 (6 bases). The CDR3 is 16 amino acids. Germline V lookup: CDR1 SGHRS, CDR2 YFSETQ.